This TCR beta chain was sequenced for a study of Graves' ophthalmopathy and Graves' hyperthyroidism. RNA transcripts served as template for amplifying TCR beta CDR3 sequences. In the first round, RT-PCR was carried out with HTBI primers, and a multiplex PCR formed the second round. Using its own MiXCR run on the multiplex PCR reads, TCRdb lists one record per CDR3 protein. Of about 620,000 distinct CDR3 sequences detected, around a fifth appear once; the ten largest clones hold approximately 6.5%. This clonotype was picked up a small number of times. The V gene's germline CDR1 is KGHSH and CDR2 LQKENI. This CDR3 contains 16 residues. V dropped 0 bases and J dropped 0 bases, with 6 bases sitting between them.

The TCR was taken from a woman aged 18-29 years with stable Graves' hyperthyroidism. Some clones in this sample may be carry-over from other donors' samples. The sequenced material came from peripheral blood. The V call is TRBV18, the J call TRBJ1-6; D remains unclear. Here the CDR3 DNA reads TGTGCCAGCTCACCACCGAACCTCTCCTATAATTCACCCCTCCACTTT. This translates into CASSPPNLSYNSPLHF.